This paragraph reports one T cell receptor (beta chain). Antigen unknown. The CDR3 has 16 residues. Data came from immunoSEQ multiplex PCR; TCRdb stores just in-frame clones and leaves some out. The table records 20,000 to 25,000 clones, roughly three quarters of them present only once. This record belongs to a study of OX40 agonist ivuxolimab in advanced cancers. The study, taken as a whole, reports: Some nonresponders likewise displayed low normalized T-cell clonal expansion. The 0.1-3.0 mg/kg partial responders had among the lowest clonal expansion.

The chain couples TRBV21-1 to TRBJ2-1; whether TRBD1, the table's D call, matches the DNA was not checked. TRBV21-1 is flagged as a pseudogene. The specimen was CD4+ or CD8+ T cells sorted from blood, collected in a trial of the OX40 agonist ivuxolimab. This receptor was taken from an adult with an advanced solid tumor such as melanoma, head and neck, liver or kidney cancer. CDR3 sequence: CASSKVPGQGDNEQFF. DNA for the CDR3: TGTGCCAGCAGCAAAGTGCCGGGACAGGGCGACAATGAGCAGTTCTTC.